This TCR beta chain came from a study of T cell responses to AZD1222 COVID-19 vaccine. The V and J ends lost 4 bases and 6 bases, in that order; junction bases with no gene match: 11. The CDR3 extends over 15 amino acids. In germline, CDR1 is SGHNT, CDR2 YYREEE (reference sequence). The data were produced by immunoSEQ multiplex PCR, yet TCRdb's version contains in-frame clones alone and is incomplete. The data hold over 15,000 clones, with roughly nine tenths observed a single time. Study results and caveats: Among the donors, most were white British and more were female, and clonal diversity was possibly underestimated.

On this clone itself: What it binds is not known.

Sequences were derived from peripheral blood, sampled 28 days after the second AZD1222 dose. The rearrangement uses TRBV5-4 and TRBJ2-3; 7 nucleotides line up with TRBD1. The receptor was isolated from an adult who received the AZD1222 COVID-19 vaccine. The CDR3 sequence is CASSPGTASSDTQYF. The CDR3 nucleotides are TGTGCCAGCAGCCCCGGGACAGCTAGCTCGGATACGCAGTATTTT.